These T cell receptor beta chains were read from a single sample in a study of beta chain features in type 1 diabetes. Sequencing was performed with immunoSEQ multiplex PCR; in TCRdb, only in-frame clones are kept and a portion is missing. The table includes 450,000 to 550,000 clones, 30% detected once. The source material was naive CD4+ T cells from blood. The receptors here all came from a man between 18 and 35 years old in good health. CDR3s leave out the opening cysteine and the closing phenylalanine or tryptophan. Where a row states a size, it is once, few, many or the class of an expanded clone; other rows omit it.

abundance	j_gene	v_gene	CDR3aa
.	TRBJ2-7	TRBV9	ASSVAPRDEQY
many	TRBJ2-3	TRBV2	ASSEARASTDTQY
.	TRBJ2-1	TRBV11-2	ASSLGLAGVGEQF
.	TRBJ2-5	TRBV5-1	ASSLEGLAGGETQY
few	TRBJ2-1	TRBV11-2	ASSLVVTGTNEQF
.	TRBJ2-2	TRBV7-9	ASSLGQGSTGELF
.	TRBJ1-2	TRBV7-2	ASSRQGQGYT
.	TRBJ1-1	TRBV25-1	ASSGPGNTEAF
.	TRBJ2-1	TRBV5-1	ASSPDREGNEQF
few	TRBJ2-2	TRBV14	ASSQEYSGELF
.	TRBJ1-5	TRBV30	AWSREYQPQH
.	TRBJ2-1	TRBV6-5	ASSYTGAYNEQF
few	TRBJ2-1	TRBV30	AWSVLANEQF
.	TRBJ2-7	TRBV6-6	ASRITGTSYEQY
.	TRBJ2-1	TRBV15	ATSRVLAGNEQF
.	TRBJ2-1	TRBV7-2	ASRWTSGDYNEQF
once	TRBJ2-5	TRBV15	ATSNRISQETQY
.	TRBJ2-7	TRBV30	AWSVFKLDRGPYEQY
few	TRBJ2-5	TRBV7-2	ASSNGQGPRTQY
few	TRBJ2-3	TRBV29-1	SVTSGSSDTQY
few	TRBJ2-3	TRBV18	ASSPMATDTQY
few	TRBJ2-7	TRBV29-1	SVGTGSLSYEQY
.	TRBJ2-7	TRBV9	ASSVGGSGSPYEQY
few	TRBJ2-5	TRBV5-1	ASSGGAQETQY
few	TRBJ2-4	TRBV7-2	ASSPPISGPRNIQY
few	TRBJ1-1	TRBV30	AWSDSMNTEAF
.	TRBJ2-7	TRBV5-1	ASSLDRDNEQY
.	TRBJ2-5	TRBV20-1	SANIRETQY
.	TRBJ2-1	TRBV9	ASSGPSGRGPYNEQF
.	TRBJ2-7	TRBV6-5	ASSRTGVEQY
.	TRBJ1-2	TRBV29-1	SVVAGPYGYT
.	TRBJ2-1	TRBV23-1	ASSSGTTFVYNEQF
.	TRBJ2-7	TRBV7-2	ASSLRTRSSYEQY
few	TRBJ1-2	TRBV30	AWSRLYGYT
.	TRBJ2-7	TRBV20-1	SARTTYEQY
few	TRBJ2-1	TRBV25-1	ASSEGSSAGYNEQF
.	TRBJ2-7	TRBV29-1	SVQGRLVYEQY
few	TRBJ2-1	TRBV30	AWSVRLAVGSEQF
few	TRBJ2-7	TRBV29-1	SVVVSYEQY
.	TRBJ2-1	TRBV9	ASSATSSSYNEQF
few	TRBJ2-1	TRBV30	AWSHWNEQF
.	TRBJ2-3	TRBV29-1	SAAIAGGPRDTQY
.	TRBJ2-3	TRBV9	ASSGTGTAWADTQY
.	TRBJ1-2	TRBV30	AWSTARRGYT
few	TRBJ2-4	TRBV4-2	ASSNRRESGIQY
few	TRBJ2-5	TRBV6-6	ASSYASETQY
.	TRBJ2-7	TRBV7-2	ASSFLRDSGYEQY
few	TRBJ2-1	TRBV4-2	ASSHLSGHVDEQF
.	TRBJ1-2	TRBV4-3	ASSSRTGVYGYT
few	TRBJ2-3	TRBV6-6	ASSYGAGGTDTQY
few	TRBJ2-3	TRBV14	ASRSGRSTDTQY
.	TRBJ2-1	TRBV7-2	ASSLVRRGSYNEQF
few	TRBJ2-1	TRBV30	AWSYSGTMHEQF
.	TRBJ2-1	TRBV5-1	ASSLGASGTPYNEQF
few	TRBJ2-1	TRBV11-2	ASSTTSGRGNEQF
.	TRBJ2-7	TRBV20-1	SASRAYEQY
.	TRBJ2-1	TRBV30	AWRAGPPYNEQF
few	TRBJ2-7	TRBV30	AWRTSGGNEQY
few	TRBJ1-2	TRBV20-1	SARHSYGYT